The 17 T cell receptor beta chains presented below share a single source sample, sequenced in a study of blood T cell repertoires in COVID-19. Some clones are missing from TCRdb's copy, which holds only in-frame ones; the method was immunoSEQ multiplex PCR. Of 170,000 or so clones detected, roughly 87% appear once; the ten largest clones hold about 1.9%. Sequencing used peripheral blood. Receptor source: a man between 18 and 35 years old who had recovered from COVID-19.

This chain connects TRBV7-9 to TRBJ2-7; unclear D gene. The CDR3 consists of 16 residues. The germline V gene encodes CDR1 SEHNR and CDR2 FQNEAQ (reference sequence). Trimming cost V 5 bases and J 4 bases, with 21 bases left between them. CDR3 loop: CASSPWLESLVYEQYF. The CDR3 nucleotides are TGTGCCAGCAGCCCCTGGCTCGAATCGCTTGTGTACGAGCAGTACTTC.

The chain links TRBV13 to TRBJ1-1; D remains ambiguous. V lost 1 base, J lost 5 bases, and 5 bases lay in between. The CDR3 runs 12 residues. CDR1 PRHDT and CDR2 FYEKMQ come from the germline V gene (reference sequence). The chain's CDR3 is CASSLAGTEAFF. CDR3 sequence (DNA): TGTGCCAGCAGCTTAGCAGGAACTGAAGCTTTCTTT.

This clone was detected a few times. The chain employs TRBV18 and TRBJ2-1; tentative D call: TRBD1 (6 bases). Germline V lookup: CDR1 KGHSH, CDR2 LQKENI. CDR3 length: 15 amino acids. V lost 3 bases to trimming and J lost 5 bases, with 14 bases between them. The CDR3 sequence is CASSPSLGADNEQFF. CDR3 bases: TGTGCCAGCTCACCCTCGTTGGGGGCGGACAATGAGCAGTTCTTC. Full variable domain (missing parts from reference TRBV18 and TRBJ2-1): NAGVMQNPRHLVRRRGQEARLRCSPMKGHSHVYWYRQLPEEGLKFMVYLQKENIIDESGMPKERFSAEFPKEGPSILRIQQVVRGDSAAYFCASSPSLGADNEQFFGPGTRLTVL.

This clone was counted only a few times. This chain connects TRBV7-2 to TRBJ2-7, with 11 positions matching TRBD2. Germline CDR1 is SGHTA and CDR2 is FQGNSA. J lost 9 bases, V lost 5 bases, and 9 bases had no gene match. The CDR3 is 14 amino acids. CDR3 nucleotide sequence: TGTGCCAGCAGCCAGGGACTAGCGGCAGAGGGGCAGTACTTC. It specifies CASSQGLAAEGQYF.

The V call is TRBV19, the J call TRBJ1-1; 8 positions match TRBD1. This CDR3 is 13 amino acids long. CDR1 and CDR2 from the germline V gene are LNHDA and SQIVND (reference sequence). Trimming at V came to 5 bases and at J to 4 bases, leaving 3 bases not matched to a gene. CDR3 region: CASSHRGSTEAFF. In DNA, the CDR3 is TGTGCCAGTAGTCACAGGGGGAGCACTGAAGCTTTCTTT. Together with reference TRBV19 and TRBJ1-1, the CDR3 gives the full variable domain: DGGITQSPKYLFRKEGQNVTLSCEQNLNHDAMYWYRQDPGQGLRLIYYSQIVNDFQKGDIAEGYSVSREKKESFPLTVTSAQKNPTAFYLCASSHRGSTEAFFGQGTRLTVV.

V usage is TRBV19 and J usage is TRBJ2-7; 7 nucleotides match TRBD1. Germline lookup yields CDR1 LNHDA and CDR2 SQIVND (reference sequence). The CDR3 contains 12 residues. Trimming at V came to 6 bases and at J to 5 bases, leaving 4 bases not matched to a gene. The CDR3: CASRTGSDEQYF. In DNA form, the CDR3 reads TGTGCCAGTAGGACAGGGTCTGACGAGCAGTACTTC.

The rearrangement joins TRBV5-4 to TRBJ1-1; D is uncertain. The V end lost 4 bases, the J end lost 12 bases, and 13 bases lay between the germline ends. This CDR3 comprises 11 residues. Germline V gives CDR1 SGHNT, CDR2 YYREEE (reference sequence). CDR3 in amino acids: CASSLAGLTFF. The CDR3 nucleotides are TGTGCCAGCAGCCTGGCCGGGTTAACTTTCTTT.

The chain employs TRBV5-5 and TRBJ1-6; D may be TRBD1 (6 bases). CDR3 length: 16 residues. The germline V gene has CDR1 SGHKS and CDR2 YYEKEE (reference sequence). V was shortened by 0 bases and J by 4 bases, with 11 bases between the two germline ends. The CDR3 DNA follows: TGTGCCAGCAGCTTGGACCCAGGGGTTTATAATTCACCCCTCCACTTT. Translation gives CASSLDPGVYNSPLHF.

The CDR3 DNA sequence: TGCGCCAGCAGCCCTCGGGCAGGGGACTATGGCTACACCTTC. Amino acids: CASSPRAGDYGYTF. This chain uses TRBV4-3 with TRBJ1-2, with D possibly being TRBD1 (6 bases). The CDR3 loop spans 14 amino acids. Trimming left V 4 bases short and J 3 bases short, with 12 bases between. The germline gives CDR1 LGHNA, CDR2 YSLEER.

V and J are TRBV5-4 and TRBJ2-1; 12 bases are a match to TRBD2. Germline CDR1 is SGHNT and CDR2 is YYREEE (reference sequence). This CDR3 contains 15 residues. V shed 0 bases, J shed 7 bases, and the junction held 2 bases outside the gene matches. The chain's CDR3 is CASSLGLAGDNEQFF. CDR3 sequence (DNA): TGTGCCAGCAGCTTGGGACTAGCGGGAGATAATGAGCAGTTCTTC.

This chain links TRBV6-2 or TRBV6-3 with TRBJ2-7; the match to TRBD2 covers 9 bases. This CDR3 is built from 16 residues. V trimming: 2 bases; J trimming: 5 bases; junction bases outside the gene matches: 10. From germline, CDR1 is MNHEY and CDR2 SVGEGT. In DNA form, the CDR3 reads TGTGCCAGCAGTTACACCCTTGAGCGGGAGGAAGACGAGCAGTACTTC. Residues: CASSYTLEREEDEQYF.

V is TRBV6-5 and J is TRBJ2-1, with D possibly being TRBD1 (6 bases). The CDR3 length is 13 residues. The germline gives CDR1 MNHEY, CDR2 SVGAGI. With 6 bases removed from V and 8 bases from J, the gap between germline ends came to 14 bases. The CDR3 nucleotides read TGTGCCAGCAGGGCCGACAGGATTCATGAGCAGTTCTTC. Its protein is CASRADRIHEQFF.

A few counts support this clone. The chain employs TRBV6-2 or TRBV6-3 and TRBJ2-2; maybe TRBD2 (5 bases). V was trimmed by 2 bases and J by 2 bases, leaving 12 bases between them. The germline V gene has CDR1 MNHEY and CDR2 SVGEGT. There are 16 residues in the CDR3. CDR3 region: CASSYGADLNTGELFF. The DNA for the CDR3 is TGTGCCAGCAGTTACGGAGCGGATCTAAACACCGGGGAGCTGTTTTTT.

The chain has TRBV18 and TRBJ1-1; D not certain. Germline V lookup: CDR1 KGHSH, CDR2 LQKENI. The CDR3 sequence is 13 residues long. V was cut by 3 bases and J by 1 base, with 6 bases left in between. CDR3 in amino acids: CASSPNWNTEAFF. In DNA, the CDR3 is TGTGCCAGCTCACCTAATTGGAACACTGAAGCTTTCTTT.

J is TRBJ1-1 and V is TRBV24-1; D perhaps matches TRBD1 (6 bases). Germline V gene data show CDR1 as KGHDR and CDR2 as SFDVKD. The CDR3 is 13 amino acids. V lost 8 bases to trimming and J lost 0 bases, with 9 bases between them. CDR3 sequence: CATTDSLNTEAFF. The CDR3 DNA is TGTGCCACCACGGACAGTTTGAACACTGAAGCTTTCTTT.

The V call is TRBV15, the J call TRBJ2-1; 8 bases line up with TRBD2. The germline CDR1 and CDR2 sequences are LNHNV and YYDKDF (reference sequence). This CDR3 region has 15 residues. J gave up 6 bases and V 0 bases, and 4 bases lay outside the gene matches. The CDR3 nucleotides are TGTGCCACCAGCAGAGATGGGAGCGGGAGCAATGAGCAGTTCTTC. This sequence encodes CATSRDGSGSNEQFF. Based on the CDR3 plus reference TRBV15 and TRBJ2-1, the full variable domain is DAMVIQNPRYQVTQFGKPVTLSCSQTLNHNVMYWYQQKSSQAPKLLFHYYDKDFNNEADTPDNFQSRRPNTSFCFLDIRSPGLGDTAMYLCATSRDGSGSNEQFFGPGTRLTVL.

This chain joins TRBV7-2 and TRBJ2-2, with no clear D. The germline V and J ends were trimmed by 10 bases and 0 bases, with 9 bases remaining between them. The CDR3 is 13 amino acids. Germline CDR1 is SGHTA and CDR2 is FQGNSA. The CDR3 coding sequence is TGTGCCATCCGGGTCTCGAACACCGGGGAGCTGTTTTTT. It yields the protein CAIRVSNTGELFF.